This T cell receptor beta chain is from a study of TIL therapy for anti-PD-1-resistant metastatic lung cancer. Study in general: Tumors had a median PD-L1 proportion score of about 6.6%. Broader study findings: This highly selected cohort may not generalize to typical lung cancer patients.

With regard to this clone: Its antigen remains unknown.

Noted time point: pre-treatment sample, taken before nivolumab and TIL therapy. Most excised metastases sampled were pleural nodules or supraclavicular lymph nodes. The ends were cut back, 3 bases at V and 3 bases at J, with 3 bases in the middle. In germline, CDR1 is MDHEN, CDR2 SYDVKM. The CDR3 is 12 residues long. Sequencing used immunoSEQ v3. Sequencing depth was about 2 million read pairs for survey level, roughly 4.5-6 million for deep. Sequenced by immunoSEQ multiplex PCR; TCRdb stores in-frame clones only, minus some. Of more than 90,000 clones listed, roughly 65% are singletons. J is TRBJ1-3 and V is TRBV28, with D unresolved. Sample: tumor tissue, taken at baseline. The source of this sequence is a person between 25 and 80 years old with non-small cell lung cancer. The chain's CDR3 is CASSFGGNTIYF. Here the CDR3 DNA reads TGTGCCAGCAGTTTCGGTGGAAACACCATATATTTT.